This is a list of T cell receptor beta chains from one sample in a study of graft-versus-host responses after intestinal transplantation. TCRdb keeps only in-frame clones here, not all; method: immunoSEQ multiplex PCR. The sample consists of 120,000 or so clones, around 93% of them appearing once. The antigens for these receptors are not known. The sequenced sample was unstimulated CD8+ T cells sorted from spleen or lymph node cells, obtained before intestinal transplant. These TCRs come from a human donor who received an intestinal transplant. Both conserved end residues are part of each CDR3. A D gene is named only where the DNA matches it firmly. Clone size is given for some rows only: seen once, a few or many times, or a class if the clone is expanded.

size | D | J | V | DNA | CDR3
NA | NA | TRBJ2-7 | TRBV27 | TGTGCCAGCAGTTCTAACGGGGAATACGAGCAGTACTTC | CASSSNGEYEQYF
NA | NA | TRBJ1-1 | TRBV4-1 | TGCGCCAGCACGGCCCCTATGAACACTGAAGCTTTCTTT | CASTAPMNTEAFF
NA | NA | TRBJ2-1 | TRBV7-6 | TGTGCCAGCAGCTTAGTTCCTGTGAACAATGAGCAGTTCTTC | CASSLVPVNNEQFF
NA | TRBD1 | TRBJ2-7 | TRBV15 | TGTGCCACCAGCCCAGACAGGGCCGACGAGCAGTACTTC | CATSPDRADEQYF
NA | NA | TRBJ2-3 | TRBV2 | TGTGCCAGCTATACAACTTCAGATACGCAGTATTTT | CASYTTSDTQYF
NA | TRBD2 | TRBJ2-4 | TRBV7-2 | TGTGCCAGCAGCCCCCAAGCGGGAGGGCCCGCGGCCAAAAACATTCAGTACTTC | CASSPQAGGPAAKNIQYF
NA | NA | TRBJ1-1 | TRBV27 | TGTGCCAGCAGTTTGAGCAGGAACACTGAAGCTTTCTTT | CASSLSRNTEAFF
NA | NA | TRBJ1-4 | TRBV21-1 | TGTGCCAGCAGCAAGCAGGGTAAAACTAATGAAAAACTGTTTTTT | CASSKQGKTNEKLFF
NA | TRBD1 | TRBJ1-2 | TRBV29-1 | TGCAGCGTTGAAACGACAGGGTCCCTTGGCTACACCTTC | CSVETTGSLGYTF
NA | NA | TRBJ2-3 | TRBV5-1 | TGCGCCAGCAGCTTGGAATCGGGGAGAGATACGCAGTATTTT | CASSLESGRDTQYF
NA | TRBD2 | TRBJ2-7 | TRBV7-2 | TGTGCCAGCAGCTTAAATGGCGGGAGGGAGCAGTACTTC | CASSLNGGREQYF
NA | NA | TRBJ1-3 | TRBV9 | TGTGCCAGCAGCGTAGGGGGGGGAAACACCATATATTTT | CASSVGGGNTIYF
NA | TRBD1 | TRBJ2-1 | TRBV9 | TGTGCCAGCAGCCATCCACGGGGGGCGGGACAGGGGCCTGAGCAGTTCTTC | CASSHPRGAGQGPEQFF
NA | TRBD1 | TRBJ2-3 | TRBV19 | TGTGCCAGTAGTCTACTCTTCCGGGACAGGGGGCTAAATACGCAGTATTTT | CASSLLFRDRGLNTQYF
NA | TRBD2 | TRBJ2-3 | TRBV29-1 | TGCAGCGTCCGCGGACTAGCGGGAGGGGAAGATACGCAGTATTTT | CSVRGLAGGEDTQYF
NA | NA | TRBJ1-3 | TRBV30 | TGTGCCTGGAAGACTCCAAGGGGCGGAAACACCATATATTTT | CAWKTPRGGNTIYF
NA | TRBD1 | TRBJ1-4 | TRBV10-3 | TGTGCCATCAGTGAGTCGGCAGGGGGCAACGGTGAAAAACTGTTTTTT | CAISESAGGNGEKLFF
few | TRBD1 | TRBJ2-7 | TRBV7-9 | TGTGCCAGCAGCTTGACGCCAGGGGGCTCCTACGAGCAGTACTTC | CASSLTPGGSYEQYF
once | NA | TRBJ2-7 | TRBV7-9 | TGTGCCAGCAGCTCTCGGGGGGCCGAGCAGTACTTC | CASSSRGAEQYF
NA | TRBD2 | TRBJ2-7 | TRBV5-1 | TGCGCCAGCAGCCCCGGGACTAGCGGGATAGTCTACGAGCAGTACTTC | CASSPGTSGIVYEQYF
NA | NA | TRBJ2-7 | TRBV19 | TGTGCCAGTCAGGGTGAGGGCTACGAGCAGTACTTC | CASQGEGYEQYF
NA | NA | TRBJ2-7 | TRBV4-1 | TGCGCCAGCAGCCAAGGTGGCCCCCAGGGGCAGTACTTC | CASSQGGPQGQYF